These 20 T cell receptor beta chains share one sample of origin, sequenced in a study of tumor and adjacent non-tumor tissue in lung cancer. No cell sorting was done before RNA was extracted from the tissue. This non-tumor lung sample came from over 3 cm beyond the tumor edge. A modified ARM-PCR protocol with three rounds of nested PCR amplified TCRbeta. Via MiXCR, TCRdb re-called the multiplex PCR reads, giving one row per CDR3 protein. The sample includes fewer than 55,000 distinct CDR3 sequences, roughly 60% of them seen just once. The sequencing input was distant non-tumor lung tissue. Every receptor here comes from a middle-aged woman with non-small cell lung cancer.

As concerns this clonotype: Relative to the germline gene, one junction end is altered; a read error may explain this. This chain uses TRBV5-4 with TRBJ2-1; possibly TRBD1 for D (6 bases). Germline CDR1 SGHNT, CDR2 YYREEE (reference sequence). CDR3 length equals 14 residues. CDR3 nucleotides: TGTGCCAGCAGCTCCGGGACATGGATCAATGAGCTGTTCTTC. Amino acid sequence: CASSSGTWINELFF.

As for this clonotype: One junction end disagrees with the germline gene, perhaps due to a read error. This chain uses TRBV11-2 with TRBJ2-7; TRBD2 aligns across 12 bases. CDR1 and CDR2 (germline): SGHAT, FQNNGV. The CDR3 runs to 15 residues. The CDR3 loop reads CASSTQTSGRYDQYF. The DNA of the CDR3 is TGTGCCAGCAGTACTCAGACTAGCGGGAGATACGATCAGTACTTC.

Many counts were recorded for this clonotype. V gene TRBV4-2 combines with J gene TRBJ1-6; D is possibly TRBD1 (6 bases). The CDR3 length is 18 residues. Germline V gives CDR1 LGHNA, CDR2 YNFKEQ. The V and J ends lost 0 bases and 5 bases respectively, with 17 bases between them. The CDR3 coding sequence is TGTGCCAGCAGCCAAGATTGGACAGCAAGGGCAGATAATTCACCCCTCCACTTT. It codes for CASSQDWTARADNSPLHF.

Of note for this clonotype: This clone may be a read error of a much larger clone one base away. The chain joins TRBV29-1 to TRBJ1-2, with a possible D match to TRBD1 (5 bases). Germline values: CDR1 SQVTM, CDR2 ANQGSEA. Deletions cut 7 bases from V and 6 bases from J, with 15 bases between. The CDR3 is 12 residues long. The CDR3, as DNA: TGCAGCGCTGGCAGGGTGGATGATGGCTACACCTTC. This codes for CSAGRVDDGYTF.

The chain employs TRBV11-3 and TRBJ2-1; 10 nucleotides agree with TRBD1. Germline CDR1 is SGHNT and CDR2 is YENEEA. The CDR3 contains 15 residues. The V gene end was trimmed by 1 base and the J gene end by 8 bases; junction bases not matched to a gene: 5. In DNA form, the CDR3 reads TGTGCCAGCAGCTTAGGACAGGGGGCGACCGATGAGCAGTTCTTC. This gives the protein CASSLGQGATDEQFF.

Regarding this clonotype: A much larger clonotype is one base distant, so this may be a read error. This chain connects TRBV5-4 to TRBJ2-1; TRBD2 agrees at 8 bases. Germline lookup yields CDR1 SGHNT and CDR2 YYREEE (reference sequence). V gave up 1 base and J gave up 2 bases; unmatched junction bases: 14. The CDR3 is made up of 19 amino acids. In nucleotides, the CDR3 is TGTGCCAGCAGCTTGCCCCGAGCGGGAGTAGGGTCCCCCTACAATGAGCAGTTCTTC. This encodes CASSLPRAGVGSPYNEQFF.

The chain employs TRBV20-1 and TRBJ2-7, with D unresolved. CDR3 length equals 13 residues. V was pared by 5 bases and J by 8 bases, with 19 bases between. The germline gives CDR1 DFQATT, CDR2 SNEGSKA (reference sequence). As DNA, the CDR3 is TGCAGTGCTCTACGGGTACAGAATTACAAGCAGTACTTC. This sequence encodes CSALRVQNYKQYF.

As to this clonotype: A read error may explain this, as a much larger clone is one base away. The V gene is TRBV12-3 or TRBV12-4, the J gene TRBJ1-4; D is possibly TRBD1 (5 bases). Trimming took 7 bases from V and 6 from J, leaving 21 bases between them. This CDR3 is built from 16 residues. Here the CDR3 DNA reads TGTGCCAGCATCCCTTCGATAGACGGACATTATGAAAAACTGTTTTTT. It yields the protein CASIPSIDGHYEKLFF.

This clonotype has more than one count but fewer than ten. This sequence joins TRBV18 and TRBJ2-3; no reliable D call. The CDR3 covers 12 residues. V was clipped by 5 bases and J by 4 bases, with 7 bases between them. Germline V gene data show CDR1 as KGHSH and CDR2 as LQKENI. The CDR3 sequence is CASSGRADTQYF. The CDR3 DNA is TGTGCCAGCTCAGGAAGGGCAGATACGCAGTATTTT.

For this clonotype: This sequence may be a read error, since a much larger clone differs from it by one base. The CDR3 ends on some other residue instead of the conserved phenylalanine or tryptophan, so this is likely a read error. The CDR3 loop is CASSSQTGVKSYTS. The CDR3 bases are TGTGCCAGCAGTTCCCAGACAGGGGTCAAGAGCTACACCTCC. The rearrangement links TRBV28 to TRBJ1-2, with 8 bases lining up with TRBD1. Trimming cost V 4 bases and J 9 bases; bases outside gene matches: 10. The length of the CDR3 is 14 residues. Germline assignment: CDR1 MDHEN and CDR2 SYDVKM.

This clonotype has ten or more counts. This CDR3 reads CASSVSVLGSGANVLTF. The CDR3 nucleotides read TGTGCCAGCAGTGTATCAGTCCTGGGCTCTGGGGCCAACGTCCTGACTTTC. This chain connects TRBV6-1 to TRBJ2-6; D remains ambiguous. Trimming stripped 4 bases from V and 0 bases from J, with 13 bases between. The CDR3 loop spans 17 amino acids. Germline-derived CDR1 and CDR2 are MNHNS and SASEGT.

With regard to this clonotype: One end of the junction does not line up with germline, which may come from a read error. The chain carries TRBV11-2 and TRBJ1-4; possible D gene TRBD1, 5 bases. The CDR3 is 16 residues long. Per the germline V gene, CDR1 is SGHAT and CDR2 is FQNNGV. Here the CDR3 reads CVSRLQGQVQGKKLFF. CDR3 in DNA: TGTGTCAGCAGACTTCAGGGCCAGGTGCAGGGCAAAAAACTGTTTTTT.

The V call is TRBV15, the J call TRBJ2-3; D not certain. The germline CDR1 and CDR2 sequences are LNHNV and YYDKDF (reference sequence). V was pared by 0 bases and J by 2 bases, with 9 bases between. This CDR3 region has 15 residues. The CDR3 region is CATSRDLGYTDTQYF. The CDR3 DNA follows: TGTGCCACCAGCAGAGATCTGGGGTACACAGATACGCAGTATTTT.

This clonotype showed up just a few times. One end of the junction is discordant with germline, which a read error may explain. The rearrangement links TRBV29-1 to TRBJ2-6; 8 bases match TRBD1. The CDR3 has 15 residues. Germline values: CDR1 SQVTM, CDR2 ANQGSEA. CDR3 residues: CSVSAGGSGANALTF. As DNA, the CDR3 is TGCAGCGTTTCGGCAGGGGGCTCTGGGGCCAACGCCCTGACTTTC.

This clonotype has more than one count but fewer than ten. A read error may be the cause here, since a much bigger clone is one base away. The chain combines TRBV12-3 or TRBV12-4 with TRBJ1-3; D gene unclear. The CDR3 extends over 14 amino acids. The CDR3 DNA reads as TGTGCCAGCACCATCGGGAACTCTGAAAACACCATATATTTT. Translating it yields CASTIGNSENTIYF.

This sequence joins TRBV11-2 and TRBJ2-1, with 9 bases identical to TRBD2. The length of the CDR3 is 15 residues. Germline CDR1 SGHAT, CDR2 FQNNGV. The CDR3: CDGSLDPSGGIGQFF. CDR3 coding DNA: TGTGACGGCAGCTTAGATCCCAGCGGGGGGATTGGGCAGTTCTTC.

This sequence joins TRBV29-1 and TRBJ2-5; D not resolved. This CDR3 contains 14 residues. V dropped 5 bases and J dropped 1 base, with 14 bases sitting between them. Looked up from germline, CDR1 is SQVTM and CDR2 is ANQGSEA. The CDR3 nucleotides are TGCAGCGTTTATATGGCGGTTATCCAAGAGACCCAGTACTTC. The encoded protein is CSVYMAVIQETQYF.

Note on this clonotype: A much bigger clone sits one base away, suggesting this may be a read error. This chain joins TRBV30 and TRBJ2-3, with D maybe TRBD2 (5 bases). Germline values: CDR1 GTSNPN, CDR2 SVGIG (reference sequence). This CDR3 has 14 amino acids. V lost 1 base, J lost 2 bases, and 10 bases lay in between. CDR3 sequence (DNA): TGTGCCTGGAGTGGGGAGAGGGACACAGATACGCAGTATTTT. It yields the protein CAWSGERDTDTQYF.

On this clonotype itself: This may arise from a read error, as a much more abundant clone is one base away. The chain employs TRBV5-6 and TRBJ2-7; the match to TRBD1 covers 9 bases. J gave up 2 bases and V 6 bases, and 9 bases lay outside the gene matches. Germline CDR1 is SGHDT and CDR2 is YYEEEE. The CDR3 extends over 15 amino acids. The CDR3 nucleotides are TGTGCCAGCATCGACTGGGACAGGGATCCCTACGAGCAGTACTTC. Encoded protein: CASIDWDRDPYEQYF. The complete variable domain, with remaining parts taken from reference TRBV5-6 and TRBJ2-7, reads DAGVTQSPTHLIKTRGQQVTLRCSPKSGHDTVSWYQQALGQGPQFIFQYYEEEERQRGNFPDRFSGHQFPNYSSELNVNALLLGDSALYLCASIDWDRDPYEQYFGPGTRLTVT.

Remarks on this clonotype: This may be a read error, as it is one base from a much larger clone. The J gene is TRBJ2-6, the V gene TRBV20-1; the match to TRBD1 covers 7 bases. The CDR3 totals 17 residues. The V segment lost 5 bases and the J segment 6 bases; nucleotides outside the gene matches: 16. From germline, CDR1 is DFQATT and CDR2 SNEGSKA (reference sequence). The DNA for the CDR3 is TGCAGTGCTCCGGACAGGCCTGACCTTTGGGTGGCCAACGTCCTGACTTTC. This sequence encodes CSAPDRPDLWVANVLTF.